This T cell receptor beta chain appears in the sequencing data of a study of blood T cell repertoires in COVID-19. Whole-study context: Nucleic acid was either cDNA or gDNA, and it came from T cells, B-cell-depleted T cells, or PBMCs.

Sequencing used immunoSEQ multiplex PCR; TCRdb keeps in-frame clones, though not all of them. The sample includes 200,000 to 250,000 clones, about 83% of them seen just once. V lost 0 bases and J 0 bases, leaving 8 bases between the germline ends. CDR1 is KGHSH and CDR2 is LQKENI in the germline V gene. This CDR3 region has 15 residues. The chain is built from TRBV18 and TRBJ1-1; D possibly corresponds to TRBD1 (5 bases). The sample comprised peripheral blood. The sequence was collected from a man aged 50-59 years with active or convalescent COVID-19. The CDR3 region is CASSPPGPMNTEAFF. CDR3 in DNA: TGTGCCAGCTCACCACCGGGGCCGATGAACACTGAAGCTTTCTTT.